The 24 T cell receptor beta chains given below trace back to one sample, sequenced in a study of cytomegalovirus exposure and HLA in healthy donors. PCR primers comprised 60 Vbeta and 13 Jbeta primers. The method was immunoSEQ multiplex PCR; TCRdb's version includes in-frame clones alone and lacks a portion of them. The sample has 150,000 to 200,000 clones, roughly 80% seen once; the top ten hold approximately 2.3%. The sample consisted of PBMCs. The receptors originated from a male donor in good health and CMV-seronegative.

The CDR3: CSARTGGDNSPLHF. DNA of the CDR3: TGCAGCGCCCGGACAGGGGGGGATAATTCACCCCTCCACTTT. The rearrangement links TRBV29-1 to TRBJ1-6, with 10 bases that match TRBD1. The V and J ends lost 7 bases and 5 bases, in that order; junction bases with no gene match: 5. Germline V gene lookup returns CDR1 SQVTM and CDR2 ANQGSEA. CDR3 length: 14 residues.

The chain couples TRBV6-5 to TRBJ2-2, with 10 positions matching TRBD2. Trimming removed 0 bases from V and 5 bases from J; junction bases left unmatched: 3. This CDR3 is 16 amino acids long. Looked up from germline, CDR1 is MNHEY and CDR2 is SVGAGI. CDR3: CASSYSPSGSTGELFF. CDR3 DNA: TGTGCCAGCAGTTACTCCCCTAGCGGGAGTACCGGGGAGCTGTTTTTT.

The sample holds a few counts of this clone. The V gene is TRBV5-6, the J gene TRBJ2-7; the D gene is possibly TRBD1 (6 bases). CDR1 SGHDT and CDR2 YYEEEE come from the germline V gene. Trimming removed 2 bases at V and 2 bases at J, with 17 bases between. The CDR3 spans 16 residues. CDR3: CASSFGRRDKTYEQYF. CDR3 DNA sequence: TGTGCCAGCAGCTTTGGGCGCCGGGACAAAACCTACGAGCAGTACTTC.

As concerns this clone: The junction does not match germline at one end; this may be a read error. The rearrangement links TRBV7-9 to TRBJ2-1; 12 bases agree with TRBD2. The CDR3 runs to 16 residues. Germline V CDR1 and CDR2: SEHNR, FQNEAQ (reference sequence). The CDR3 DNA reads TGTTCCAGCAGCCTACTAGCGGGAGGTCCCTACAATGAGCAGTTCTTC. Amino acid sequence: CSSSLLAGGPYNEQFF.

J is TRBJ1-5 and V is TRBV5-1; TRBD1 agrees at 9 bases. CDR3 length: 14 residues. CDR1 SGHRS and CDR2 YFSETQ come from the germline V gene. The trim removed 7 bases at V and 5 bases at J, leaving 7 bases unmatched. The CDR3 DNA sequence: TGCGCCAGCGGCTACAGGGGGCGAGATCAGCCCCAGCATTTT. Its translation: CASGYRGRDQPQHF.

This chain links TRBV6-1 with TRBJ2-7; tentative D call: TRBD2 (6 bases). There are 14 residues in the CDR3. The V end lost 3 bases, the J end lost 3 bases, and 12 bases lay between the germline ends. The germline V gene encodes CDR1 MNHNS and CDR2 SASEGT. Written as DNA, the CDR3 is TGTGCCAGCAGTGAGGGGGGTTGGGACTACGAGCAGTACTTC. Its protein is CASSEGGWDYEQYF.

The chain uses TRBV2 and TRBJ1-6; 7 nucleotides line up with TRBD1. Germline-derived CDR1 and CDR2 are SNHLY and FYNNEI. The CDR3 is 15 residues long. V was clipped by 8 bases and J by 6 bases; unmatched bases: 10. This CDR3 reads CASVLMRDSNSPLHF. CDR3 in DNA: TGTGCCAGCGTGCTCATGCGGGACAGTAATTCACCCCTCCACTTT. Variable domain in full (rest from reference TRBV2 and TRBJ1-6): EPEVTQTPSHQVTQMGQEVILRCVPISNHLYFYWYRQILGQKVEFLVSFYNNEISEKSEIFDDQFSVERPDGSNFTLKIRSTKLEDSAMYFCASVLMRDSNSPLHFGNGTRLTVT.

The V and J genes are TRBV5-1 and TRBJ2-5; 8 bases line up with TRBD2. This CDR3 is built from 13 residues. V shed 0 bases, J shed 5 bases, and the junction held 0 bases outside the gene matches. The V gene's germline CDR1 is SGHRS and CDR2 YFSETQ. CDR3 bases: TGCGCCAGCAGCTTGGCGGGAGGGGAGACCCAGTACTTC. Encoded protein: CASSLAGGETQYF.

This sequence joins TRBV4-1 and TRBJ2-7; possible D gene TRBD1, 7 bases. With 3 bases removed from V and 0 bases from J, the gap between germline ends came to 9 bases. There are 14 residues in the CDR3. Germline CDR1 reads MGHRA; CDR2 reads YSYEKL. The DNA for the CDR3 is TGCGCCAGCAGCCACCAGGGGGGCTCCTACGAGCAGTACTTC. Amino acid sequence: CASSHQGGSYEQYF.

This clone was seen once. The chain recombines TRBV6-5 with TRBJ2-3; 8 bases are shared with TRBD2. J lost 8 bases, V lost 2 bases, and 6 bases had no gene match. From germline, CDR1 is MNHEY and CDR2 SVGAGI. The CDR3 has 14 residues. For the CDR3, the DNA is TGTGCCAGCAGTTACCAGCGGGAGAGGGGTACGCAGTATTTT. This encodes CASSYQRERGTQYF.

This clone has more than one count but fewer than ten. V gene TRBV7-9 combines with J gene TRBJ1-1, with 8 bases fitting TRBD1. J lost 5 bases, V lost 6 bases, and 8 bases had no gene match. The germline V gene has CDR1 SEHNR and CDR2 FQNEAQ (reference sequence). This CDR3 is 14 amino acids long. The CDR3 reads CASRATGEGTEAFF. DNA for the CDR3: TGTGCCAGCAGAGCGACAGGGGAGGGGACTGAAGCTTTCTTT.

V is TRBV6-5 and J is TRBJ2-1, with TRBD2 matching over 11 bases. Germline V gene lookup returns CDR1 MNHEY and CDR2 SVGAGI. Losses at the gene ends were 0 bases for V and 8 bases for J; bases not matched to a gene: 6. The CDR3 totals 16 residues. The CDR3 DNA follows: TGTGCCAGCAGTTACTCTGTAGCGGGAGGGCCCTATGAGCAGTTCTTC. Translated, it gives CASSYSVAGGPYEQFF.

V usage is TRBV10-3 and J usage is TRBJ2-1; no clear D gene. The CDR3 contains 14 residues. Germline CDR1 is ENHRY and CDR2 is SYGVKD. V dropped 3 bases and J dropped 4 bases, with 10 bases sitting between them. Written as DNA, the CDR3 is TGTGCCATCAGTGAAGAATCCGGGTACAATGAGCAGTTCTTC. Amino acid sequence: CAISEESGYNEQFF.

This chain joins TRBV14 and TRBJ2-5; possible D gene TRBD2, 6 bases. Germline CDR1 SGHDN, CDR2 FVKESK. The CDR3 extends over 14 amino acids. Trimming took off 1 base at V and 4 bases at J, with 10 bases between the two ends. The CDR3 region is CASSQAGLVETQYF. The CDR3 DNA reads TGTGCCAGCAGCCAAGCGGGACTGGTAGAGACCCAGTACTTC.

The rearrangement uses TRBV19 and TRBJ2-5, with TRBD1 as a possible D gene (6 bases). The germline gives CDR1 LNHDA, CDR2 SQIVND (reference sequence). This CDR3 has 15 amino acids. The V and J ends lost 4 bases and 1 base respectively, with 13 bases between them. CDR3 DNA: TGTGCCAGTAGTAAAGGTGTAGGGGGCCAAGAGACCCAGTACTTC. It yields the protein CASSKGVGGQETQYF.

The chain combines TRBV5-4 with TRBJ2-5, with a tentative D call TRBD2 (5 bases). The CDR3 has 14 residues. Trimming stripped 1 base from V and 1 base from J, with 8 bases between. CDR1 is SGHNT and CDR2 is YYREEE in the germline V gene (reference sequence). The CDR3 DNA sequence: TGTGCCAGCAGCTTGCCTAGCAGCCAAGAGACCCAGTACTTC. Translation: CASSLPSSQETQYF.

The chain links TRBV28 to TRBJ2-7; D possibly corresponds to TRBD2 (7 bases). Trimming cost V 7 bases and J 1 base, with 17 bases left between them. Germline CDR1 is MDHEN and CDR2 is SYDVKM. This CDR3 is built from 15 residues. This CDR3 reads CASIRGGGASYEQYF. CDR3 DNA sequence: TGTGCCAGCATCAGAGGAGGGGGGGCTTCCTACGAGCAGTACTTC.

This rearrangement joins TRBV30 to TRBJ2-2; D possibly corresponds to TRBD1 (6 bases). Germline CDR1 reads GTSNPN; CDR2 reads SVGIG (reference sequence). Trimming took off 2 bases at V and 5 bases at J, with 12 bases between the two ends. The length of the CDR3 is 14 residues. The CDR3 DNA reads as TGTGCCTGGAGTTCCGACAGGCCGACCGGGGAGCTGTTTTTT. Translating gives CAWSSDRPTGELFF.

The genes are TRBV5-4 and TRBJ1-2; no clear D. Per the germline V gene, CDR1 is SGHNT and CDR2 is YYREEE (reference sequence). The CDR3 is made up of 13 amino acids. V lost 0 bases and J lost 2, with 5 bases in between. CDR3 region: CASSLDGNYGYTF. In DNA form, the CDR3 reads TGTGCCAGCAGCTTGGACGGGAACTATGGCTACACCTTC.

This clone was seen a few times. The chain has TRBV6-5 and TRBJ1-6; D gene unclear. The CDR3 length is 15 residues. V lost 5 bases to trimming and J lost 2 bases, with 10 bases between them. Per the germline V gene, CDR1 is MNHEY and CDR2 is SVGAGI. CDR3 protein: CASSRPGAYNSPLHF. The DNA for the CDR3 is TGTGCCAGCAGTAGGCCCGGGGCCTATAATTCACCCCTCCACTTT.

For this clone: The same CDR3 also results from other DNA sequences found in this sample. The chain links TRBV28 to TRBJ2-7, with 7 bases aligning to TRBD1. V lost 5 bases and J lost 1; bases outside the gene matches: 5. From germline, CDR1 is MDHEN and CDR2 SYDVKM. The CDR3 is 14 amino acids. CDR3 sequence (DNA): TGTGCCAGCAGTCCGGACAGGACTTCCTACGAGCAGTACTTC. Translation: CASSPDRTSYEQYF.

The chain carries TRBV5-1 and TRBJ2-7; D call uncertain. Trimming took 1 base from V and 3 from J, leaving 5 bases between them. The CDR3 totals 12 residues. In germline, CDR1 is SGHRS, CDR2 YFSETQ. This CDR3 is CASSLIGYEQYF. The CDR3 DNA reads TGCGCCAGCAGCTTGATCGGCTACGAGCAGTACTTC.

The CDR3 is CAWSPRDRGGEQYF. For the CDR3, the DNA is TGTGCCTGGAGTCCGCGGGACAGGGGGGGCGAGCAGTACTTC. The chain uses TRBV30 and TRBJ2-7; 11 positions agree with TRBD1. J gave up 6 bases and V 2 bases, and 6 bases lay outside the gene matches. This CDR3 comprises 14 residues. Looked up from germline, CDR1 is GTSNPN and CDR2 is SVGIG (reference sequence).

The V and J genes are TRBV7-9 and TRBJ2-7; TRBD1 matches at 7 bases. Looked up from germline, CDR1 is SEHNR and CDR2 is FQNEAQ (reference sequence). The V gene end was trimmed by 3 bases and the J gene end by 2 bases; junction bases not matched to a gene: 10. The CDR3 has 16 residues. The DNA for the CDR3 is TGTGCCAGCAGCTTTGACCCGACAGGGAATCCCTACGAGCAGTACTTC. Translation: CASSFDPTGNPYEQYF.